This record concerns one T cell receptor beta chain sequence. The antigen remains unidentified. At one end, the junction sequence differs from germline, possibly due to a read error. Selected positively for CCR7 and CD45RO-negative, naive CD8 cells excluded terminally differentiated effector memory CD45RA+ cells. Study donors comprised healthy, HIV-negative adults devoid of recent acute infection or vaccination. This sample was included in a study of shared clonotypes between healthy human individuals. Study details: Three CD4 naive, three CD4 memory, two CD8 naive and one CD8 memory plate were used per donor.

Germline V lookup: CDR1 SEHNR, CDR2 FQNEAQ (reference sequence). The CDR3 extends over 11 amino acids. Study-level findings and limits: Naive subsets generally had larger estimated richness than memory subsets.

Profiled with immunoSEQ multiplex PCR; TCRdb holds only in-frame clones, not every one. Of 650,000 to 800,000 clones in the sample, roughly 94% were seen once. The sequenced sample consisted of naive CD8+ T cells sorted from blood. This sequence originates from a man in his thirties or forties in good health. The chain combines TRBV7-9 with TRBJ2-7; D is possibly TRBD1 or TRBD2 (5 bases each). CDR3 nucleotide sequence: TGTGCCAGCAGCCGCGGCCGGGACCGGGGCTTC. The encoded protein is CASSRGRDRGF.